This TCR beta chain was sequenced for a study of blood T cell repertoires in COVID-19. The germline gives CDR1 SGHRS, CDR2 YFSETQ. The CDR3 runs to 15 residues. V trimming: 3 bases; J trimming: 4 bases; junction bases outside the gene matches: 7. Original processing methods: Reference gene primers were amplified, and this amplification served to estimate nucleated cell counts. Sequencing used immunoSEQ multiplex PCR; TCRdb keeps in-frame clones, though not all of them. That table supplies the V and J calls and clone size; D and trimming were determined from the DNA. The sample yields about 190,000 clones, around 90% seen once.

The sample taken for sequencing was peripheral blood. The V gene is TRBV5-1, the J gene TRBJ1-1; 9 bases line up with TRBD1. This TCR came from a man in his sixties with active or convalescent COVID-19. Here the CDR3 reads CASSSRDRESTEAFF. The CDR3 nucleotides read TGCGCCAGCAGCTCACGGGACAGGGAGAGCACTGAAGCTTTCTTT.